This T cell receptor (beta chain) comes out of a study of T cell responses to AZD1222 COVID-19 vaccine. The study's findings and limits: Mostly white British, mostly female donors; authors suggested clonal diversity may be underestimated.

Sequencing used immunoSEQ multiplex PCR; TCRdb keeps in-frame clones, though not all of them. The table has tens of thousands of clones, around 86% seen once. The germline gives CDR1 MNHNY, CDR2 SVGAGI (reference sequence). Trimming stripped 0 bases from V and 7 bases from J, with 9 bases between. The CDR3 consists of 14 residues. About this clone itself: Antigen unknown.

This TCR was sampled from an adult in good health. Sequenced material: peripheral blood, taken on day 0 of AZD1222 vaccination. This sequence joins TRBV6-6 and TRBJ1-4, with D uncertain. Here the CDR3 DNA reads TGTGCCAGCAGTTACTCAGGGTTTGGTGAAAAACTGTTTTTT. Protein sequence: CASSYSGFGEKLFF.